This TCR beta chain was sequenced during a study of blood T cell repertoires in COVID-19. Background on the study: Samples came from the United States, Italy and Spain, spanning acute and convalescent COVID-19. The cDNA or gDNA used as material had been derived from T cells, B-cell-depleted T cells, or PBMCs.

Participant ages covered about 18 to 89 years across 24 US areas. All recovered Cohort 3 donors got two negative PCRs, got clearance, or saw symptom resolution. CDR1 and CDR2 (germline): MNHEY, SVGAGI. The CDR3 extends over 16 amino acids. The V segment lost 4 bases and the J segment 5 bases; nucleotides outside the gene matches: 8. Sequencing used immunoSEQ multiplex PCR; TCRdb keeps in-frame clones, though not all of them. The sample includes about 240,000 clones, 75% to 90% of them seen just once. The source material was PBMCs or T cells enriched from blood (not recorded which). The V and J genes are TRBV6-5 and TRBJ1-1; 12 bases map to TRBD1. The sequence was obtained from a woman aged 25 to 45 who had recovered from COVID-19. The CDR3 region has the DNA TGTGCCAGCAGTTCCTCGGGACAGGGGGCGAGGACTGAAGCTTTCTTT. Translated: CASSSSGQGARTEAFF.